The 3 T cell receptor beta chains reported below all come from one sample, sequenced in a study of cytomegalovirus exposure and HLA in healthy donors. Both 60 Vbeta primers and 13 Jbeta primers went into the PCR. This table comes from immunoSEQ multiplex PCR, and its TCRdb copy is limited to in-frame clones, with some not included. Altogether 150,000 to 200,000 clones are present, about four fifths being singletons, with the ten largest covering 0.39%. Sequencing input: PBMCs. Receptor source: a male donor in good health and CMV-seropositive.

This rearrangement joins TRBV7-8 to TRBJ2-1, with D possibly TRBD2 on 5 matching bases. The CDR3 has 13 amino acids. Germline V gene lookup returns CDR1 SGHVS and CDR2 FQNEAQ. The V and J ends lost 5 bases and 9 bases respectively, with 14 bases between them. The CDR3 reads CASSPEVEGEQFF. In nucleotides, the CDR3 is TGTGCCAGCAGCCCGGAAGTTGAGGGTGAGCAGTTCTTC.

The chain recombines TRBV19 with TRBJ1-4; perhaps TRBD1 as D (5 bases). The CDR3 runs to 15 residues. V shed 8 bases and J shed 8 bases, with 21 bases lying between them. The germline V gene encodes CDR1 LNHDA and CDR2 SQIVND (reference sequence). The CDR3 nucleotides read TGTGCCAGTGATACTACAGGACTATCCGGCGAAAAACTGTTTTTT. Residues: CASDTTGLSGEKLFF.

The rearrangement uses TRBV7-9 and TRBJ2-3, with a weak D call TRBD2 (5 bases). Germline V gives CDR1 SEHNR, CDR2 FQNEAQ (reference sequence). This CDR3 is 15 amino acids long. V was shortened by 6 bases and J by 0 bases, with 13 bases between the two germline ends. CDR3 sequence reads: CASSQAETSTDTQYF. The CDR3 DNA sequence: TGTGCCAGCAGTCAAGCGGAGACTAGCACAGATACGCAGTATTTT.